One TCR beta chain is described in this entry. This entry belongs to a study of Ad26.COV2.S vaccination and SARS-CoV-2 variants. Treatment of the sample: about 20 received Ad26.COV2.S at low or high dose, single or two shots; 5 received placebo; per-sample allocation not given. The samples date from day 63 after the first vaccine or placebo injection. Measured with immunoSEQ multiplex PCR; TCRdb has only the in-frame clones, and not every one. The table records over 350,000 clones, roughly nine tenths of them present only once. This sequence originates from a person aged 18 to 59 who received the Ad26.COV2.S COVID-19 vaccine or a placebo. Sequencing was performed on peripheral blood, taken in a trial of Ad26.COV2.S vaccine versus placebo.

The CDR3 protein is CATVAGNTGELFF. The DNA of the CDR3 is TGTGCCACGGTAGCGGGGAACACCGGGGAGCTGTTTTTT. The chain links TRBV24-1 to TRBJ2-2, with 7 positions matching TRBD2. The CDR3 sequence is 13 residues long. CDR1 KGHDR and CDR2 SFDVKD come from the germline V gene. The trim removed 10 bases at V and 1 base at J, leaving 2 bases unmatched.